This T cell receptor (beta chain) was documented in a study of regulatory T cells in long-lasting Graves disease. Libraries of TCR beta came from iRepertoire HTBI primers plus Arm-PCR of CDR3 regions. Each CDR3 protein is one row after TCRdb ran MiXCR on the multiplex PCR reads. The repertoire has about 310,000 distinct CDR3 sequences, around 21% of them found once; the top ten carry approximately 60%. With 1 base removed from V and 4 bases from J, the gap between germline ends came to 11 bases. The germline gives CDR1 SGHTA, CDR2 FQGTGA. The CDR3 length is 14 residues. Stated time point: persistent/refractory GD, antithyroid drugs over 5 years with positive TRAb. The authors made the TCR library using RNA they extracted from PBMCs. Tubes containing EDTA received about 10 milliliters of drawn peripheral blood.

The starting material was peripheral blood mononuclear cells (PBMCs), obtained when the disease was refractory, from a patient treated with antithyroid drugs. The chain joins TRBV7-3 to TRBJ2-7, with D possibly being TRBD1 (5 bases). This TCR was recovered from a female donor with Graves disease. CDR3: CASSLSGRDYEQYF. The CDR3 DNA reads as TGTGCCAGCAGCTTAAGTGGCAGGGATTACGAGCAGTACTTC.